One TCR beta chain is described in this entry. This CDR3 comprises 15 residues. Germline lookup yields CDR1 ENHRY and CDR2 SYGVKD. V was cut by 4 bases and J by 2 bases, with 12 bases left in between. Amplified TCR beta CDR3 regions derived from RNA transcripts. First-round RT-PCR of the TCR CDR3 relied on the HTBI primer set. TCRdb fed the multiplex PCR reads into MiXCR, producing one record per CDR3 protein. The sample includes tens of thousands of distinct CDR3 sequences, 40% to 55% seen only once; the top ten take 6.2%. The data derive from a study of T cells in Graves' hyperthyroidism and ophthalmopathy. Study in general: Peripheral blood was taken when the disease was first diagnosed, before any treatment began.

Sequenced material: blood. This sequence was found in a woman aged 45-60 years with Graves' hyperthyroidism that later progressed to Graves' ophthalmopathy. The V call is TRBV10-3, the J call TRBJ1-3; perhaps TRBD1 as D (6 bases). CDR3 bases: TGTGCCATCAGTGGGAGCAGGGGCCCTGGAAACACCATATATTTT. Its protein is CAISGSRGPGNTIYF.